This T cell receptor (beta chain) was profiled in a study of blood T cell repertoires in COVID-19. Study summary: Samples taken during acute and convalescent COVID-19 were collected in the United States, Italy and Spain. The cDNA or gDNA used as material had been derived from T cells, B-cell-depleted T cells, or PBMCs.

Authors' analysis steps: Estimation of nucleated cell counts was performed using reference gene primer amplification. Clones were read by immunoSEQ multiplex PCR, and TCRdb kept only the in-frame ones, dropping some. That table is the source of V, J and clone size, and D and trimming were worked out from the DNA. Of 120,000 to 150,000 clones in the sample, roughly 81% were seen once. For this clone: Other nucleotide sequences from this sample produce the same CDR3.

The sequence came from a human donor with acute or convalescent COVID-19. The donor label of this sample is uncertain. The sequencing sample was made of peripheral blood.

The CDR3 nucleotides are TGTGCCAGCAGTTATTTGCAGGGGGCGGGGGAGCTGTTTTTT. Encoded protein: CASSYLQGAGELFF. This chain uses TRBV6-5 with TRBJ2-2; TRBD1 aligns across 8 bases. The CDR3 runs to 14 residues. The germline gives CDR1 MNHEY, CDR2 SVGAGI. Trimming removed 3 bases from V and 8 bases from J; junction bases left unmatched: 5.